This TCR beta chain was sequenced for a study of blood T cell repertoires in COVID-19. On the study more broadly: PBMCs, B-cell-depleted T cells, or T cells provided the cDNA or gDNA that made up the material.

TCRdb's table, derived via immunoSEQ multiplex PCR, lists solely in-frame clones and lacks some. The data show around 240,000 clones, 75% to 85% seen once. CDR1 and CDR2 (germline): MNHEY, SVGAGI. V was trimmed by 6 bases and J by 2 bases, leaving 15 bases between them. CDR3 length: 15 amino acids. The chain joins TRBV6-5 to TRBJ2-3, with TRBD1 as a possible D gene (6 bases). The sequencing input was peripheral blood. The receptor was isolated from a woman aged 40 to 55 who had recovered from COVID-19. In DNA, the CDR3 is TGTGCCAGCAGCCGCTACGGACAGCCCACAGATACGCAGTATTTT. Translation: CASSRYGQPTDTQYF.